These 31 T cell receptor beta chains were all obtained from the same sample, sequenced in a study of identical twins. TCRdb reprocessed the 5' RACE reads via MiXCR and lists one record per CDR3 protein. The sample has 300,000 to 350,000 distinct CDR3 sequences, about 12% seen once; the top ten hold 7.2%. This same sample was also taken into another study, of yellow fever vaccine responses in identical twins.

Material: CD8+ T cells sorted from blood. The origin of the receptors is a woman younger than 30 in good health.

The chain uses TRBV7-6 and TRBJ2-5; the D gene is possibly TRBD2 (5 bases). The CDR3 covers 16 residues. The germline V and J ends were trimmed by 5 bases and 2 bases, with 18 bases remaining between them. The germline V gene has CDR1 SGHVS and CDR2 FNYEAQ. The CDR3 reads CASSPRLGGPQETQYF. The DNA of the CDR3 is TGTGCCAGCAGCCCCCGATTGGGCGGGCCACAAGAGACCCAGTACTTC.

This chain uses TRBV7-9 with TRBJ1-4; D is uncertain. Per the germline V gene, CDR1 is SEHNR and CDR2 is FQNEAQ (reference sequence). Trimming removed 4 bases from V and 3 bases from J, with 9 bases in between. The CDR3 is made up of 14 amino acids. As DNA, the CDR3 is TGTGCCAGCAGCTCGAGCGGGGCTAATGAAAAACTGTTTTTT. Translated, it gives CASSSSGANEKLFF.

V is TRBV6-5 and J is TRBJ2-7; a possible D gene is TRBD1 (5 bases). V was clipped by 2 bases and J by 2 bases, with 10 bases between them. The CDR3 loop spans 14 amino acids. The germline CDR1 and CDR2 sequences are MNHEY and SVGAGI. CDR3: CASSYGASTYEQYF. In nucleotides, the CDR3 is TGTGCCAGCAGTTACGGGGCATCCACCTACGAGCAGTACTTC.

This clonotype was recorded a few times. The chain employs TRBV12-3 or TRBV12-4 and TRBJ2-1; D remains unclear. This CDR3 has 17 amino acids. V lost 2 bases, J lost 4 bases, and 18 bases lay in between. The CDR3 DNA reads TGTGCCAGCAGTTTAAGGGCAGGCCATCAATATTACAATGAGCAGTTCTTC. Translating gives CASSLRAGHQYYNEQFF.

This clonotype was seen a few times. The chain couples TRBV12-3 or TRBV12-4 to TRBJ1-5; D is possibly TRBD1 (6 bases). V was pared by 4 bases and J by 6 bases, with 19 bases between. The CDR3 contains 16 residues. The CDR3 sequence is CASSSPEGGGLQPQHF. The CDR3, as DNA: TGTGCCAGCAGTTCACCGGAGGGGGGCGGACTTCAGCCCCAGCATTTT.

This clonotype has at least ten counts. The V call is TRBV27, the J call TRBJ1-1; D uncertain. Trimming pared 7 bases from V and 1 base from J, leaving 7 bases between. This CDR3 has 12 amino acids. Germline V CDR1 and CDR2: MNHEY, SMNVEV (reference sequence). CDR3: CASKLGNTEAFF. The CDR3 region has the DNA TGTGCCAGCAAACTCGGGAACACTGAAGCTTTCTTT.

The chain uses TRBV20-1 and TRBJ2-1; D is unclear. Germline V gene data show CDR1 as DFQATT and CDR2 as SNEGSKA (reference sequence). The CDR3 spans 14 residues. The V end was cut by 0 bases, the J end by 9 bases, with 15 bases between. In nucleotides, the CDR3 is TGCAGTGCTAGAGATCGGGCGCTAGGGCGTGAGCAGTTCTTC. Translating it yields CSARDRALGREQFF.

This clonotype has only a few counts. The V call is TRBV5-8, the J call TRBJ2-1; 8 bases agree with TRBD2. The CDR3 consists of 15 residues. The V and J ends lost 2 bases and 8 bases, in that order; junction bases with no gene match: 9. CDR1 is SGHTS, CDR2 YDEGEE, per germline. DNA for the CDR3: TGTGCCAGCAGCTTAGGTATGCGGGAGGAGTATGAGCAGTTCTTC. The encoded protein is CASSLGMREEYEQFF.

The CDR3 here is CASSLNIDEQFF. The CDR3, as DNA: TGTGCCAGCAGCCTAAATATCGATGAGCAGTTCTTC. The V call is TRBV14, the J call TRBJ2-1; D is unresolved. Germline lookup yields CDR1 SGHDN and CDR2 FVKESK. V was pared by 4 bases and J by 8 bases, with 9 bases between. The CDR3 is 12 amino acids.

This clonotype was found a few times. The chain uses TRBV20-1 and TRBJ2-1; TRBD2 matches at 12 bases. J lost 5 bases, V lost 3 bases, and 2 bases had no gene match. The CDR3 spans 14 residues. The germline V gene encodes CDR1 DFQATT and CDR2 SNEGSKA (reference sequence). This CDR3 reads CSASRLAGDNEQFF. CDR3 sequence (DNA): TGCAGTGCTAGTAGACTAGCGGGGGACAATGAGCAGTTCTTC.

This clonotype was recorded only once. A junction end diverges from the germline sequence, so it may reflect a read error. This sequence joins TRBV7-6 and TRBJ2-1; 9 bases agree with TRBD1. This CDR3 is 15 amino acids long. Germline-derived CDR1 and CDR2 are SGHVS and FNYEAQ. The CDR3 nucleotides read TGTGACAGCAGCAAGACAGGGGGTTTCTACAATGAGCAGTTCTTC. Residues: CDSSKTGGFYNEQFF. Drawing the rest from reference TRBV7-6 and TRBJ2-1, the complete variable domain is GAGVSQSPRYKVTKRGQDVALRCDPISGHVSLYWYRQALGQGPEFLTYFNYEAQQDKSGLPNDRFSAERPEGSISTLTIQRTEQRDSAMYRCDSSKTGGFYNEQFFGPGTRLTVL.

The J gene is TRBJ2-2, the V gene TRBV6-4; D perhaps matches TRBD1 (7 bases). Germline CDR1 MRHNA, CDR2 SNTAGT. The V end was cut by 5 bases, the J end by 7 bases, with 35 bases between. This CDR3 contains 21 residues. CDR3 DNA sequence: TGTGCCAGCAGTCCATCATCCGGGACACCTCTAGCCCAGGGGGGTTACGGGGAGCTGTTTTTT. Protein: CASSPSSGTPLAQGGYGELFF.

This clonotype was counted many times. CDR3 nucleotide sequence: TGTGCCAGCAGCGCGAGGACTAGCGGGAGCTTTGAGCAGTACTTC. Encoded protein: CASSARTSGSFEQYF. The gene calls are TRBV12-3 or TRBV12-4 and TRBJ2-7; 13 bases are a match to TRBD2. V dropped 6 bases and J dropped 7; count of bases not matched to a gene: 9. The CDR3 contains 15 residues.

V and J are TRBV20-1 and TRBJ2-2; a weak D match, TRBD1 (5 bases). V was pared by 5 bases and J by 0 bases, with 10 bases between. This CDR3 is built from 14 residues. Germline V gene lookup returns CDR1 DFQATT and CDR2 SNEGSKA (reference sequence). This CDR3 reads CSAQGGSNTGELFF. The DNA for the CDR3 is TGCAGTGCTCAGGGTGGTTCGAACACCGGGGAGCTGTTTTTT.

The V gene is TRBV7-9, the J gene TRBJ2-2, with D possibly called TRBD1 or TRBD2 (5 bases each). The ends were cut back, 5 bases at V and 6 bases at J, with 19 bases in the middle. The germline CDR1 and CDR2 sequences are SEHNR and FQNEAQ (reference sequence). The CDR3 is 16 residues long. Here the CDR3 DNA reads TGTGCCAGCAGCCAAGGCCCCGGGGCTGGGGCCGGGGAGCTGTTTTTT. It encodes CASSQGPGAGAGELFF.

This clonotype was counted at least ten times. The CDR3 protein is CASSYSRTSGGRSYNEQFF. The CDR3 DNA sequence: TGTGCCAGCAGTTACTCGAGGACTAGCGGGGGGCGCTCCTACAATGAGCAGTTCTTC. The chain carries TRBV6-5 and TRBJ2-1; 14 bases are shared with TRBD2. CDR3 size: 19 residues. Germline V gives CDR1 MNHEY, CDR2 SVGAGI. Losses at the gene ends were 0 bases for V and 0 bases for J; bases not matched to a gene: 4.

This clonotype was seen ten or more times. V is TRBV4-1 and J is TRBJ2-1, with D possibly TRBD1 on 6 matching bases. The CDR3 loop spans 13 amino acids. V dropped 1 base and J dropped 10 bases, with 11 bases sitting between them. Germline V CDR1 and CDR2: MGHRA, YSYEKL. The CDR3 nucleotides are TGCGCCAGCAGCCAAGCGCAGGGGTCCGAGCAGTTCTTC. This sequence encodes CASSQAQGSEQFF.

This chain connects TRBV6-1 to TRBJ2-5; D assignment may be TRBD1 or TRBD2 (5 bases each). Germline V lookup: CDR1 MNHNS, CDR2 SASEGT. V was clipped by 2 bases and J by 4 bases, with 14 bases between them. There are 15 residues in the CDR3. This CDR3 is CASSEFGGYGETQYF. DNA for the CDR3: TGTGCCAGCAGTGAATTTGGGGGTTATGGAGAGACCCAGTACTTC.

This clonotype was observed a few times. The chain carries TRBV6-6 and TRBJ2-5; unclear D gene. CDR3 size: 12 residues. The germline V gene encodes CDR1 MNHNY and CDR2 SVGAGI (reference sequence). Trimming pared 3 bases from V and 4 bases from J, leaving 6 bases between. In DNA form, the CDR3 reads TGTGCCAGCAGTTATAACGGAGAGACCCAGTACTTC. Its translation: CASSYNGETQYF.

V and J are TRBV15 and TRBJ2-7, with 7 bases that match TRBD2. The CDR3 spans 13 residues. The ends lost 1 base at V and 5 bases at J; junction bases unmatched: 2. Germline V CDR1 and CDR2: LNHNV, YYDKDF (reference sequence). CDR3 DNA sequence: TGTGCCACCAGCAGAGGGGCGGGGGACGAGCAGTACGTC. Its protein is CATSRGAGDEQYV.

This clonotype showed up many times. The CDR3 DNA follows: TGTGCCAGCAGTGAAGGGGACAGTAACACCGGGGAGCTGTTTTTT. This translates into CASSEGDSNTGELFF. V is TRBV2 and J is TRBJ2-2; TRBD1 matches at 7 bases. The CDR3 is made up of 15 amino acids. Losses at the gene ends were 1 base for V and 2 bases for J; bases not matched to a gene: 1. Germline V gene sequence: CDR1 SNHLY, CDR2 FYNNEI.

This clonotype was detected a few times. V usage is TRBV10-1 and J usage is TRBJ2-7; possible D gene TRBD1, 5 bases. The germline CDR1 and CDR2 sequences are WNHNN and SYGVQD (reference sequence). CDR3 length: 13 residues. The germline V and J ends were trimmed by 2 bases and 4 bases, with 9 bases remaining between them. In nucleotides, the CDR3 is TGCGCCAGCAGTGAGGGCCAGGGTTACGAGCAGTACGTC. Residues: CASSEGQGYEQYV.

This clonotype has at least ten counts. J is TRBJ1-1 and V is TRBV12-3 or TRBV12-4, with TRBD1 as a possible D gene (6 bases). Trimming removed 5 bases from V and 5 bases from J, with 9 bases in between. This CDR3 has 12 residues. The CDR3 here is CASSPGETEAFF. CDR3 in DNA: TGTGCCAGCAGTCCAGGGGAGACTGAAGCTTTCTTT.

CDR3 amino acids: CASSQVSNLEDEQFF. The DNA of the CDR3 is TGCGCCAGCAGCCAAGTAAGCAATCTGGAGGATGAGCAGTTCTTC. The chain has TRBV4-1 and TRBJ2-1; a weak D match, TRBD2 (5 bases). V gave up 1 base and J gave up 8 bases, with 15 bases separating them. This CDR3 is 15 amino acids long. The V gene's germline CDR1 is MGHRA and CDR2 YSYEKL.

The V gene is TRBV12-3 or TRBV12-4, the J gene TRBJ2-3; TRBD2 aligns across 10 bases. The trim removed 6 bases at V and 2 bases at J, leaving 8 bases unmatched. This CDR3 has 16 residues. CDR3 in amino acids: CASSLLTSGYTDTQYF. The CDR3 DNA is TGTGCCAGCAGCCTCTTGACTAGCGGGTACACAGATACGCAGTATTTT.

This clonotype was recorded at least ten times. CDR3 amino acids: CASSLAAGRGSNTEAFF. CDR3 coding DNA: TGTGCCAGCAGCTTAGCGGCAGGTCGGGGATCCAACACTGAAGCTTTCTTT. The genes are TRBV7-9 and TRBJ1-1, with D unclear. Trimming removed 0 bases at V and 2 bases at J, with 16 bases between. CDR1 and CDR2 (germline): SEHNR, FQNEAQ (reference sequence). There are 17 residues in the CDR3.

This clonotype was found many times. The gene calls are TRBV4-1 and TRBJ2-7; D gene ambiguous. Germline CDR1 and CDR2: MGHRA and YSYEKL. V shed 0 bases and J shed 5 bases, with 11 bases lying between them. The CDR3 totals 14 residues. The CDR3 protein is CASSQDRVGHEQYV. In DNA form, the CDR3 reads TGCGCCAGCAGCCAAGATCGTGTGGGTCACGAGCAGTACGTC.

This clonotype was counted between two and nine times. The gene calls are TRBV15 and TRBJ1-2; D not resolved. The CDR3 spans 15 residues. Germline CDR1 reads LNHNV; CDR2 reads YYDKDF (reference sequence). Trimming stripped 4 bases from V and 8 bases from J, with 20 bases between. This CDR3 reads CATSTTEAGLSGYTF. The CDR3 DNA is TGTGCCACCAGCACCACCGAAGCCGGACTGTCGGGCTACACCTTC.

The table lists this clonotype with a few counts. The rearrangement links TRBV28 to TRBJ2-7; 10 bases map to TRBD2. This CDR3 comprises 16 residues. The germline V gene encodes CDR1 MDHEN and CDR2 SYDVKM. After removal of 5 bases from V and 3 bases from J, the junction contained 10 bases not matched to a gene. The CDR3 DNA sequence: TGTGCCAGCAGTCCATTAGCGGGAGGTTTGAACTACGAGCAGTACTTC. Translating gives CASSPLAGGLNYEQYF.

The CDR3 here is CASSTSSGTSTDTQYF. CDR3 nucleotide sequence: TGTGCCAGCAGCACCTCTAGCGGGACAAGCACAGATACGCAGTATTTT. The chain uses TRBV9 and TRBJ2-3; 9 bases map to TRBD2. This CDR3 comprises 16 residues. Germline values: CDR1 SGDLS, CDR2 YYNGEE. V trimming: 4 bases; J trimming: 0 bases; junction bases outside the gene matches: 6.

This clonotype was seen ten or more times. V gene TRBV12-3 or TRBV12-4 combines with J gene TRBJ2-4; 7 bases fit TRBD2. This CDR3 has 12 amino acids. Trimming cost V 8 bases and J 5 bases; bases outside gene matches: 3. The CDR3 region is CASGLGQNIQYF. CDR3 in DNA: TGTGCCAGCGGACTAGGTCAAAACATTCAGTACTTC.